Below, 16 T cell receptor beta chains from the same sample are listed, as sequenced in a study of blood T cell repertoires in COVID-19 (dated by TCRdb to about 2020). The library came from the immunoSEQ multiplex PCR assay. The table was pulled from immuneACCESS by TCRdb, which kept in-frame rearrangements only. Such tables lose some clones; where checked, under half of the loss comes from unresolved V genes, and the rest has no known cause. The sample contains about 310,000 clones, 80% to 90% of them found a single time. The ten most abundant clones make up less than 2.5% of the sample. Sequenced: PBMCs or T cells enriched from blood (not recorded which). The receptor source for this set is a man aged 30 to 39 who had recovered from COVID-19.

The J gene is TRBJ1-2, the V gene TRBV3-1 (or the pseudogene TRBV3-2), with D hard to call. Germline CDR1 LGHDT, CDR2 YNNKEL (reference sequence). This CDR3 has 15 residues. With 1 base removed from V and 5 bases from J, the gap between germline ends came to 14 bases. The CDR3 protein is CASSQVGREGYGYTF. The CDR3 region has the DNA TGTGCCAGCAGCCAAGTGGGAAGGGAGGGATATGGCTACACCTTC.

The chain is built from TRBV30 and TRBJ1-2; 8 bases line up with TRBD1. After removal of 3 bases from V and 4 bases from J, the junction contained 7 bases not matched to a gene. Germline V CDR1 and CDR2: GTSNPN, SVGIG (reference sequence). CDR3 size: 14 residues. The CDR3 DNA reads TGTGCCTGGAGCATAGGACAGGGCATCTATGGCTACACCTTC. Protein: CAWSIGQGIYGYTF.

This sequence joins TRBV7-3 and TRBJ2-3; D might be TRBD2 (5 bases). The V end lost 5 bases, the J end lost 4 bases, and 10 bases lay between the germline ends. The CDR3 runs to 13 residues. Germline values: CDR1 SGHTA, CDR2 FQGTGA. This CDR3 reads CASSPAGADTQYF. DNA of the CDR3: TGTGCCAGCAGCCCCGCCGGGGCAGATACGCAGTATTTT.

The V and J genes are TRBV2 and TRBJ1-2; D is possibly TRBD1 (6 bases). Germline-derived CDR1 and CDR2 are SNHLY and FYNNEI. This CDR3 spans 14 amino acids. The V end was cut by 5 bases, the J end by 4 bases, with 14 bases between. The CDR3, as DNA: TGTGCCAGCAGTCGGGCAGGGGAGAGCTATGGCTACACCTTC. Translated: CASSRAGESYGYTF.

V is TRBV10-3 and J is TRBJ2-1, with TRBD1 matching over 8 bases. This CDR3 has 15 residues. The trim removed 3 bases at V and 8 bases at J, leaving 9 bases unmatched. Germline V gene data show CDR1 as ENHRY and CDR2 as SYGVKD. The CDR3 bases are TGTGCCATCAGTGACTGGCAGGGGGCGGTCGATGAGCAGTTCTTC. Amino acid sequence: CAISDWQGAVDEQFF.

This clone was recorded only once. The V gene is TRBV2, the J gene TRBJ2-2; weak D call: TRBD2 (5 bases). The CDR3 consists of 17 residues. The V and J ends lost 2 bases and 5 bases respectively, with 18 bases between them. Germline values: CDR1 SNHLY, CDR2 FYNNEI. This chain's CDR3 is CASSEKDSQIGTGELFF. The CDR3 region has the DNA TGTGCCAGCAGTGAAAAGGACTCCCAGATTGGGACCGGGGAGCTGTTTTTT.

The chain uses TRBV5-1 and TRBJ1-1, with D tentatively TRBD1 (6 bases). Trimming took 3 bases from V and 0 from J, leaving 12 bases between them. The CDR3 is 15 amino acids. From germline, CDR1 is SGHRS and CDR2 YFSETQ. This chain's CDR3 is CASSSGHFVNTEAFF. DNA for the CDR3: TGCGCCAGCAGCTCGGGACACTTTGTGAACACTGAAGCTTTCTTT.

The chain recombines TRBV7-6 with TRBJ2-5; tentatively, D is TRBD2 (5 bases). Germline CDR1 reads SGHVS; CDR2 reads FNYEAQ. The V and J ends lost 2 bases and 12 bases respectively, with 16 bases between them. CDR3 size: 13 residues. This CDR3 is CASSLSTTLIEYF. CDR3 sequence (DNA): TGTGCCAGCAGCTTATCGACTACCCTGATTGAGTACTTC.

The genes are TRBV19 and TRBJ1-5; D is uncertain. The CDR3 extends over 14 amino acids. V lost 4 bases, J lost 9 bases, and 16 bases lay in between. The V gene's germline CDR1 is LNHDA and CDR2 SQIVND (reference sequence). In DNA form, the CDR3 reads TGTGCCAGTAGTAAGTGGCAGGAATTAGGGCCCCAGCATTTT. This translates into CASSKWQELGPQHF.

Concerning this clone itself: A read error may produce the germline difference seen at one junction end. This chain connects TRBV7-3 to TRBJ2-1; TRBD2 matches at 7 bases. The CDR3 is 13 residues long. The germline CDR1 and CDR2 sequences are SGHTA and FQGTGA. CDR3 protein: CASSITSDNEQFF. CDR3 in DNA: TGTGCCAGCAGCATAACTAGCGACAATGAGCAGTTCTTC.

The chain is built from TRBV19 and TRBJ1-5; tentative D call: TRBD1 (6 bases). V lost 10 bases and J lost 1, with 14 bases in between. This CDR3 comprises 14 residues. Germline V gives CDR1 LNHDA, CDR2 SQIVND (reference sequence). This chain's CDR3 is CATLDRSSNQPQHF. The CDR3 DNA follows: TGTGCCACTCTCGACAGGAGCAGCAATCAGCCCCAGCATTTT.

The genes are TRBV18 and TRBJ2-1; maybe TRBD2 (7 bases). This CDR3 comprises 15 residues. Germline CDR1 is KGHSH and CDR2 is LQKENI. Trimming cost V 3 bases and J 4 bases, with 13 bases left between them. The CDR3 loop reads CASSPGGARYNEQFF. In DNA form, the CDR3 reads TGTGCCAGCTCACCGGGGGGGGCCCGATACAATGAGCAGTTCTTC.

The rearrangement uses TRBV5-4 and TRBJ2-1; D unresolved. V was shortened by 4 bases and J by 9 bases, with 14 bases between the two germline ends. Germline values: CDR1 SGHNT, CDR2 YYREEE (reference sequence). This CDR3 contains 13 residues. In DNA, the CDR3 is TGTGCCAGCAGCACGGAGAATACTGGTGAGCAGTTCTTC. This sequence encodes CASSTENTGEQFF. The full variable domain, rest sourced from reference TRBV5-4 and TRBJ2-1, is ETGVTQSPTHLIKTRGQQVTLRCSSQSGHNTVSWYQQALGQGPQFIFQYYREEENGRGNFPPRFSGLQFPNYSSELNVNALELDDSALYLCASSTENTGEQFFGPGTRLTVL.

The chain employs TRBV12-3 or TRBV12-4 and TRBJ1-1; D unclear. V lost 6 bases, J lost 6 bases, and 11 bases lay in between. This CDR3 has 12 residues. Here the CDR3 DNA reads TGTGCCAGCAGCTCAGCCGGGGCTGAAGCTTTCTTT. Translating it yields CASSSAGAEAFF.

This sequence joins TRBV5-1 and TRBJ2-6; 7 bases line up with TRBD1. This CDR3 is built from 17 residues. Trimming took 2 bases from V and 3 from J; bases not matched to a gene: 8. Germline V CDR1 and CDR2: SGHRS, YFSETQ. This CDR3 reads CASSLKPGGVGANVLTF. Written as DNA, the CDR3 is TGCGCCAGCAGCTTAAAACCAGGGGGTGTTGGGGCCAACGTCCTGACTTTC.

The chain is built from TRBV5-1 and TRBJ1-3; D unclear. This CDR3 contains 15 residues. V gave up 0 bases and J gave up 4 bases, with 11 bases separating them. The germline CDR1 and CDR2 sequences are SGHRS and YFSETQ. The CDR3 DNA sequence: TGCGCCAGCAGCTTGGTTGGTTCGGGGGGAAACACCATATATTTT. This gives the protein CASSLVGSGGNTIYF.